The sequence of this T cell receptor (beta chain) was determined in a study of cytomegalovirus exposure and HLA in healthy donors. For the study at large: A previous analysis identified 95 million to 120 million unique TCR beta sequences derived from 180 million or so T cells. The study's early data release held approximately 91 million unique TCRs from HLA-typed donors. Findings and limits, study-wide: Productive rates of about 87% or about 30% were seen for most TCR beta V segments in an earlier analysis.

60 Vbeta and 13 Jbeta primers were used in PCR. In the original processing: Approximately 78 million unique TCR beta chains, roughly 11 million of them shared, were counted by a later analysis. Clones were read by immunoSEQ multiplex PCR, and TCRdb kept only the in-frame ones, dropping some. V and J calls and clone size are copied from that table; D and trimming were computed from the DNA. The sample holds 75,000 to 95,000 clones; 70% to 90% are singletons and the top ten take 5.6%. Germline V gene lookup returns CDR1 SGHAT and CDR2 FQDESV (reference sequence). The CDR3 sequence is 14 residues long. The trim removed 4 bases at V and 6 bases at J, leaving 8 bases unmatched. This clone occurred a few times. The antigen is undetermined.

Sequencing input: PBMCs. The rearrangement links TRBV11-1 to TRBJ1-2, with 7 bases lining up with TRBD1. The source is a woman aged 18-29 years in good health and CMV-seropositive. The CDR3 reads CASSYNRGRDGYTF. In DNA form, the CDR3 reads TGTGCCAGCAGCTATAACAGGGGAAGGGATGGCTACACCTTC.